The rows below give T cell receptor beta chains drawn from one sample of a study of blood T cell repertoires in COVID-19. Assay used: immunoSEQ multiplex PCR; TCRdb lists only in-frame clones, some missing. Of 210,000 or so clones listed, 80% to 85% are singletons. Sequencing was carried out using peripheral blood. The receptors were sampled from a human donor in a cohort sampled during active COVID-19. The CDR3 runs from the conserved cysteine through the conserved F or W. Fields, in order: D gene, J gene, V gene, CDR3 protein. A D gene is named only where the DNA matches it firmly.

D: TRBD1; J: TRBJ1-3; V: TRBV28; CDR3: CASSLITGGGNTIYF
D: .; J: TRBJ2-7; V: TRBV29-1; CDR3: CSVRHTYEQYF
D: .; J: TRBJ1-1; V: TRBV6-5; CDR3: CASKAGWNTEAFF
D: TRBD1; J: TRBJ1-6; V: TRBV11-2; CDR3: CASSSHGRGNSPLHF
D: TRBD2; J: TRBJ2-2; V: TRBV7-6; CDR3: CASSRSGRVTGELFF
D: TRBD1; J: TRBJ2-5; V: TRBV19; CDR3: CASSTGWDSQETQYF
D: .; J: TRBJ2-2; V: TRBV10-1; CDR3: CAIPYRAKTGELFF
D: .; J: TRBJ2-5; V: TRBV6-5; CDR3: CASIKRGGQETQYF
D: .; J: TRBJ2-2; V: TRBV5-6; CDR3: CASSLLVLNTGELFF
D: .; J: TRBJ2-7; V: TRBV19; CDR3: CASKRRQGLPVRWYLQYF
D: TRBD1; J: TRBJ2-7; V: TRBV28; CDR3: CASSPQRTGFTYEQYF
D: .; J: TRBJ2-7; V: TRBV6-6; CDR3: CASTQGSGTYEQYF
D: .; J: TRBJ2-1; V: TRBV9; CDR3: CASSGLTGISNEQFF
D: .; J: TRBJ1-6; V: TRBV6-1; CDR3: CASSEVTGNSPLHF
D: .; J: TRBJ1-6; V: TRBV3-1/TRBV3-2; CDR3: CASRSTGNNSPLHF
D: .; J: TRBJ1-4; V: TRBV28; CDR3: CASSFQVGDEKLFF
D: TRBD1; J: TRBJ2-1; V: TRBV6-5; CDR3: CASRHRGRSPNEQFF
D: TRBD2; J: TRBJ2-3; V: TRBV19; CDR3: CASSITSPSGDHTDTQYF
D: .; J: TRBJ2-7; V: TRBV14; CDR3: CASSQLGGTTYEQYF
D: .; J: TRBJ1-2; V: TRBV3-1/TRBV3-2; CDR3: CASFTGDGYTF
D: .; J: TRBJ1-6; V: TRBV5-5; CDR3: CASSLPGDYNSPLHF
D: .; J: TRBJ2-2; V: TRBV5-1; CDR3: CASSSYSSTGELFF
D: .; J: TRBJ2-2; V: TRBV5-1; CDR3: CASSPGTGELFF
D: TRBD2; J: TRBJ2-1; V: TRBV24-1; CDR3: CATSDSGLAGENEQFF
D: .; J: TRBJ1-1; V: TRBV7-9; CDR3: CASSLLEKAFF
D: .; J: TRBJ1-2; V: TRBV9; CDR3: CASSETEFDYGYTF
D: .; J: TRBJ2-1; V: TRBV2; CDR3: CASSYKPEKFFF
D: TRBD1; J: TRBJ2-7; V: TRBV5-1; CDR3: CASSWTGATYEQYF
D: TRBD1; J: TRBJ2-1; V: TRBV2; CDR3: CASRLQGGRDEQFF
D: TRBD2; J: TRBJ2-1; V: TRBV7-6; CDR3: CASSFSSGGLSYNEQFF
D: .; J: TRBJ1-4; V: TRBV5-1; CDR3: CASSLGGDEGKLFF
D: .; J: TRBJ2-5; V: TRBV5-1; CDR3: CASGITGLGQETQYF
D: .; J: TRBJ1-1; V: TRBV19; CDR3: CASSIVGQRRTEAFF
D: TRBD2; J: TRBJ2-1; V: TRBV3-1/TRBV3-2; CDR3: CASSQDGWGGYNEQFF
D: TRBD1; J: TRBJ1-1; V: TRBV9; CDR3: CASSEQTGLNTEAFF
D: .; J: TRBJ2-2; V: TRBV4-1; CDR3: CASSQGSSYTGELFF
D: TRBD1; J: TRBJ1-1; V: TRBV15; CDR3: CATSRAQTGFTEAFF
D: .; J: TRBJ2-3; V: TRBV5-1; CDR3: CASSSSDLGTDTQYF
D: TRBD1; J: TRBJ1-2; V: TRBV27; CDR3: CASSGTGWNGYTF
D: TRBD1; J: TRBJ1-1; V: TRBV6-2/TRBV6-3; CDR3: CASSYGQGASNTEAFF
D: TRBD1; J: TRBJ1-2; V: TRBV6-6; CDR3: CASSIVGQGAGYTF
D: .; J: TRBJ1-2; V: TRBV7-3; CDR3: CASSATGLRQSF
D: .; J: TRBJ2-5; V: TRBV7-8; CDR3: CASSLSQGETQYF
D: .; J: TRBJ2-1; V: TRBV5-1; CDR3: CASSFQGIEQFF
D: .; J: TRBJ2-2; V: TRBV5-1; CDR3: CASSSLQANTGELFF
D: .; J: TRBJ1-3; V: TRBV7-9; CDR3: CASSAGLRSGNTIYF
D: .; J: TRBJ1-3; V: TRBV5-1; CDR3: CASSLGQPGNTIYF
D: .; J: TRBJ1-5; V: TRBV5-5; CDR3: CASSFGENQPQHF
D: .; J: TRBJ1-4; V: TRBV28; CDR3: CASSSGVDEKLFF
D: TRBD2; J: TRBJ2-3; V: TRBV19; CDR3: CASSRSGGGQIVTDTQYF
D: .; J: TRBJ1-6; V: TRBV6-5; CDR3: CATRSWADNSPLHF
D: .; J: TRBJ2-1; V: TRBV2; CDR3: CASSRQDYEQFF
D: TRBD2; J: TRBJ2-1; V: TRBV19; CDR3: CASSPEGGLAGYKNEQFF
D: TRBD1; J: TRBJ1-3; V: TRBV7-8; CDR3: CASSLGQVGNTIYF
D: .; J: TRBJ1-2; V: TRBV2; CDR3: CARGEGGFFGYTF
D: TRBD1; J: TRBJ2-6; V: TRBV19; CDR3: CASSPRDRALLNVLTF
D: TRBD1; J: TRBJ2-1; V: TRBV5-1; CDR3: CASSQGQGPYNEQFF